The T cell receptor beta chain under discussion was sequenced for a study of response to subunit inactivated influenza vaccine. Study-wide findings and caveats: New T cells are recruited in small numbers by each seasonal influenza vaccination, according to the authors' suggestion.

TCRdb re-derived calls from the RT-PCR reads in MiXCR, one entry per CDR3 protein. Seen here are 700,000 to 800,000 distinct CDR3 sequences, roughly 20% observed once, and the top ten hold approximately 11%. About this clonotype: The antigen is undetermined.

This CDR3 comprises 16 residues. The V gene lost 6 bases and the J gene lost 0 bases, with 15 bases spanning the gap. The clonotype was recovered from a man aged 45-65 years who received an inactivated influenza vaccine. The source was PBMCs from blood, collected less than 6 days after vaccination. The chain has TRBV12-3 or TRBV12-4 and TRBJ1-3; D not resolved. CDR3 DNA sequence: TGTGCCAGCAGCTCCTCCCGACGGGACTCTGGAAACACCATATATTTT. This translates into CASSSSRRDSGNTIYF.